The 19 T cell receptor beta chains below all came from one sample that was sequenced in a study of immune cell composition in non-small cell lung cancer. The protocol was immunoSEQ multiplex PCR, while the TCRdb copy is restricted to in-frame clones and leaves out a portion. The repertoire consists of approximately 5,000 clones, with over 65% occurring once and the leading ten covering roughly 10%. The sequenced sample was lung tumor tissue. Every receptor here comes from a human donor with non-small cell lung cancer.

The chain links TRBV28 to TRBJ1-1; D is uncertain. Trimming stripped 2 bases from V and 7 bases from J, with 8 bases between. CDR3 length equals 12 residues. Germline CDR1 reads MDHEN; CDR2 reads SYDVKM. The CDR3, as DNA: TGTGCCAGCAGTTTAGAACATGGTGAAGCTTTCTTT. It translates to CASSLEHGEAFF.

The chain recombines TRBV5-1 with TRBJ2-7; 8 bases align to TRBD2. The V gene's germline CDR1 is SGHRS and CDR2 YFSETQ. This CDR3 region has 14 residues. The V gene end was trimmed by 3 bases and the J gene end by 0 bases; junction bases not matched to a gene: 2. The chain's CDR3 is CASSWAGGSYEQYF. The DNA for the CDR3 is TGCGCCAGCAGCTGGGCGGGGGGCTCCTACGAGCAGTACTTC.

Only a few counts were recorded for this clone. This chain uses TRBV10-1 with TRBJ2-4, with 8 bases lining up with TRBD2. The germline gives CDR1 WNHNN, CDR2 SYGVQD (reference sequence). With V trimmed by 2 bases and J by 9 bases, 3 bases remained unmatched. The CDR3 runs to 13 residues. In DNA form, the CDR3 reads TGCGCCAGCAGTGAGCAGAGCGGGGGCATTCAGTACTTC. It is translated as CASSEQSGGIQYF.

The CDR3 DNA sequence: TGTGCCAGCAGAGCGACAGGAAGCTCCTACGAGCAGTACTTC. This codes for CASRATGSSYEQYF. The J gene is TRBJ2-7, the V gene TRBV6-6, with D tentatively TRBD1 (6 bases). V shed 6 bases and J shed 0 bases, with 12 bases lying between them. Germline CDR1 is MNHNY and CDR2 is SVGAGI (reference sequence). The length of the CDR3 is 14 residues.

V and J are TRBV5-1 and TRBJ1-3; D remains ambiguous. Trimming removed 0 bases from V and 0 bases from J, with 10 bases in between. This CDR3 contains 16 residues. Germline CDR1 reads SGHRS; CDR2 reads YFSETQ. This chain's CDR3 is CASSLAAVDSGNTIYF. Written as DNA, the CDR3 is TGCGCCAGCAGCTTGGCCGCGGTAGACTCTGGAAACACCATATATTTT.

CDR3 loop: CSVTPTGVNIQYF. DNA of the CDR3: TGCAGCGTGACGCCGACGGGGGTAAACATTCAGTACTTC. This sequence joins TRBV29-1 and TRBJ2-4; D possibly corresponds to TRBD2 (6 bases). Germline assignment: CDR1 SQVTM and CDR2 ANQGSEA. Deletions cut 6 bases from V and 6 bases from J, with 15 bases between. The CDR3 is 13 residues long. Together with reference TRBV29-1 and TRBJ2-4, the CDR3 gives the full variable domain: SAVISQKPSRDICQRGTSLTIQCQVDSQVTMMFWYRQQPGQSLTLIATANQGSEATYESGFVIDKFPISRPNLTFSTLTVSNMSPEDSSIYLCSVTPTGVNIQYFGAGTRLSVL.

The chain has TRBV7-9 and TRBJ1-2; D remains ambiguous. The germline V and J ends were trimmed by 0 bases and 4 bases, with 6 bases remaining between them. The CDR3 has 13 amino acids. The germline CDR1 and CDR2 sequences are SEHNR and FQNEAQ (reference sequence). The CDR3 loop is CASSLANSYGYTF. In nucleotides, the CDR3 is TGTGCCAGCAGCTTAGCGAACAGCTATGGCTACACCTTC.

This clone was recorded only once. V gene TRBV27 combines with J gene TRBJ2-3; the D is unclear. The CDR3 loop spans 13 amino acids. The V end lost 7 bases, the J end lost 2 bases, and 10 bases lay between the germline ends. Germline V lookup: CDR1 MNHEY, CDR2 SMNVEV (reference sequence). The CDR3 region has the DNA TGTGCCAGCACCCGAGATCTCACAGATACGCAGTATTTT. It translates to CASTRDLTDTQYF.

The chain uses TRBV10-3 and TRBJ2-7; the match to TRBD1 covers 11 bases. Germline lookup yields CDR1 ENHRY and CDR2 SYGVKD. J was trimmed by 3 bases and V by 10 bases; bases with no gene match: 11. CDR3 length: 15 residues. The CDR3 DNA reads TGTGCCAGCAGAACCGGGACAGGGGGTTTCTACGAGCAGTACTTC. Its protein is CASRTGTGGFYEQYF.

This sequence joins TRBV28 and TRBJ2-2; D possibly corresponds to TRBD1 (5 bases). Trimming shortened V by 5 bases and J by 0 bases, and 10 bases separated the two germline ends. Germline CDR1 is MDHEN and CDR2 is SYDVKM. The CDR3 totals 15 residues. The DNA for the CDR3 is TGTGCCAGCAGTAAACAGGTTGCGAACACCGGGGAGCTGTTTTTT. Translation: CASSKQVANTGELFF. The full variable domain, its missing parts supplied by reference TRBV28 and TRBJ2-2, is DVKVTQSSRYLVKRTGEKVFLECVQDMDHENMFWYRQDPGLGLRLIYFSYDVKMKEKGDIPEGYSVSREKKERFSLILESASTNQTSMYLCASSKQVANTGELFFGEGSRLTVL.

The chain joins TRBV19 to TRBJ1-1, with a possible D match to TRBD1 (6 bases). The CDR3 consists of 17 residues. Deletions cut 6 bases from V and 0 bases from J, with 20 bases between. Per the germline V gene, CDR1 is LNHDA and CDR2 is SQIVND (reference sequence). For the CDR3, the DNA is TGTGCCAGTAGAATGACGGACAGCGGATCCGTGAACACTGAAGCTTTCTTT. This translates into CASRMTDSGSVNTEAFF.

J is TRBJ1-1 and V is TRBV19; D ambiguous. V was cut by 3 bases and J by 0 bases, with 8 bases left in between. Germline V gene data show CDR1 as LNHDA and CDR2 as SQIVND (reference sequence). The CDR3 is 14 amino acids. The CDR3 DNA follows: TGTGCCAGTAGTATGAGACACCTGAACACTGAAGCTTTCTTT. It codes for CASSMRHLNTEAFF. The full variable domain, its missing parts supplied by reference TRBV19 and TRBJ1-1, is DGGITQSPKYLFRKEGQNVTLSCEQNLNHDAMYWYRQDPGQGLRLIYYSQIVNDFQKGDIAEGYSVSREKKESFPLTVTSAQKNPTAFYLCASSMRHLNTEAFFGQGTRLTVV.

The rearrangement links TRBV5-1 to TRBJ2-2; TRBD2 aligns across 8 bases. The CDR3 consists of 17 residues. CDR1 SGHRS and CDR2 YFSETQ come from the germline V gene. Unmatched junction bases numbered 5, after V lost 0 bases and J lost 1 base. Written as DNA, the CDR3 is TGCGCCAGCAGCTTGGTGCTAGCGGGTCGGAACACCGGGGAGCTGTTTTTT. Translating gives CASSLVLAGRNTGELFF.

DNA of the CDR3: TGTGCCAGCAGCTCCCGTGGAGGCCCCCCCTACGAGCAGTACTTC. It encodes CASSSRGGPPYEQYF. This chain uses TRBV7-9 with TRBJ2-7, with D possibly TRBD2 on 5 matching bases. The CDR3 has 15 residues. V was shortened by 4 bases and J by 2 bases, with 15 bases between the two germline ends. The germline V gene has CDR1 SEHNR and CDR2 FQNEAQ (reference sequence). Drawing the rest from reference TRBV7-9 and TRBJ2-7, the complete variable domain is DTGVSQNPRHKITKRGQNVTFRCDPISEHNRLYWYRQTLGQGPEFLTYFQNEAQLEKSRLLSDRFSAERPKGSFSTLEIQRTEQGDSAMYLCASSSRGGPPYEQYFGPGTRLTVT.

The chain couples TRBV6-1 to TRBJ1-1, with D tentatively TRBD1 (5 bases). The CDR3 is 15 amino acids. V gave up 6 bases and J gave up 3 bases, with 17 bases separating them. From germline, CDR1 is MNHNS and CDR2 SASEGT. CDR3 loop: CASRASGAGDTEAFF. As DNA, the CDR3 is TGTGCCAGCAGGGCTAGCGGGGCCGGGGACACTGAAGCTTTCTTT.

The chain recombines TRBV19 with TRBJ1-5; D not resolved. Germline V gene lookup returns CDR1 LNHDA and CDR2 SQIVND (reference sequence). Between the trimmed V and J ends, which lost 5 bases and 7 bases, there was a span of 12 bases. The CDR3 has 13 amino acids. The CDR3 DNA reads as TGTGCCAGTAGTCCCGACGGGGAACAGCCCCAGCATTTT. Translated, it gives CASSPDGEQPQHF.

The CDR3 bases are TGTGCCAGCAGTTACCAGGGATACGAAGCTTTCTTT. This gives the protein CASSYQGYEAFF. The rearrangement links TRBV5-4 to TRBJ1-1, with D perhaps matching TRBD1 (5 bases). V was pared by 5 bases and J by 8 bases, with 13 bases between. There are 12 residues in the CDR3. The V gene's germline CDR1 is SGHNT and CDR2 YYREEE (reference sequence).

This chain joins TRBV7-9 and TRBJ1-1; D might be TRBD1 (6 bases). The CDR3 contains 12 residues. The V end was cut by 5 bases, the J end by 5 bases, with 9 bases between. Germline V gene data show CDR1 as SEHNR and CDR2 as FQNEAQ (reference sequence). In nucleotides, the CDR3 is TGTGCCAGCAGCATCACAGGGACTGAAGCTTTCTTT. It translates to CASSITGTEAFF.

The chain couples TRBV6-1 to TRBJ1-5; weak D call: TRBD1 (6 bases). The germline gives CDR1 MNHNS, CDR2 SASEGT. This CDR3 region has 13 residues. V was trimmed by 8 bases and J by 2 bases, leaving 10 bases between them. CDR3 loop: CASGGSGNQPQHF. CDR3 sequence (DNA): TGTGCCAGCGGGGGCTCGGGCAATCAGCCCCAGCATTTT.